This T cell receptor beta chain was found in a study of CD8+CD57+ T cells in acquired aplastic anemia. Study conclusions and caveats: Significance was not reached for CD8+ Simpson's diversity between patients and controls.

Worth noting for this clonotype: What it binds is unknown.

Investigators profiled TCR beta VDJ and CDR3 from genomic DNA template. Using its own MiXCR run on the reads, TCRdb lists one record per CDR3 protein. The table includes about 200,000 distinct CDR3 sequences, 50% to 70% detected once. Patients picked for sequencing had shown CD8+CD57+ cell expansion detected by flow cytometry. The patients all had a severe acquired aplastic anemia diagnosis. The CDR3 runs 13 residues. V was clipped by 5 bases and J by 10 bases, with 17 bases between them. Germline-derived CDR1 and CDR2 are SGHVS and FQNEAQ. The chain couples TRBV7-8 to TRBJ1-1; D gene ambiguous. Sequencing input: sorted CD4+, CD8+, or CD8+CD57+ T cells (not recorded which) from PBMCs. This receptor was identified in a human donor with aplastic anemia. CDR3 DNA sequence: TGTGCCAGCAGCCCCCGGGGTCAACTGATAGCTTTCTTT. Amino acid sequence: CASSPRGQLIAFF.